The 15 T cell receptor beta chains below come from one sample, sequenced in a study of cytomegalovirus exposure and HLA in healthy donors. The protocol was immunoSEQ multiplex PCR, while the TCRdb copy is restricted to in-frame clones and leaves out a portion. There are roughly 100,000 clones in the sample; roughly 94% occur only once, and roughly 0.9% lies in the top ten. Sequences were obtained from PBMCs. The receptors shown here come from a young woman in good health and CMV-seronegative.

For the CDR3, the DNA is TGTGCCAGCAGTGAGTTGGGGGGGATGATCCCAGATACGCAGTATTTT. It yields the protein CASSELGGMIPDTQYF. This chain uses TRBV6-1 with TRBJ2-3; 7 bases agree with TRBD2. Germline-derived CDR1 and CDR2 are MNHNS and SASEGT. V gave up 3 bases and J gave up 4 bases; unmatched junction bases: 10. CDR3 length: 16 amino acids.

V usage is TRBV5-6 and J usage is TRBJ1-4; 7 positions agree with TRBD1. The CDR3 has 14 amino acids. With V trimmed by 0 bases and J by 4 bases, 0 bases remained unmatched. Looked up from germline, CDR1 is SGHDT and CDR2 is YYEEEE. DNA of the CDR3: TGTGCCAGCAGCTTGGGGGACAGTAATGAAAAACTGTTTTTT. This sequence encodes CASSLGDSNEKLFF.

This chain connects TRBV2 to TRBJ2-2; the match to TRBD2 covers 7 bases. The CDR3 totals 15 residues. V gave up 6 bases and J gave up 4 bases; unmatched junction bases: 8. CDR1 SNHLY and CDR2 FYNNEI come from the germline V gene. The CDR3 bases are TGTGCCAGCAGGGCTGCGGGGAGGGCCACCGGGGAGCTGTTTTTT. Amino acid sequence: CASRAAGRATGELFF.

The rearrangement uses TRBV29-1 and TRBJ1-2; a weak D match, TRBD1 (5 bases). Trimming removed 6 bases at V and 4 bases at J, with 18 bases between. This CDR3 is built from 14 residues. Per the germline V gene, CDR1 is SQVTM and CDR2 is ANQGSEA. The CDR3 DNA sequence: TGCAGCGTCGAACACCGACAGAACACCTATGGCTACACCTTC. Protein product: CSVEHRQNTYGYTF. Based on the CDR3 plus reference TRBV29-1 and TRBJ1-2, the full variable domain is SAVISQKPSRDICQRGTSLTIQCQVDSQVTMMFWYRQQPGQSLTLIATANQGSEATYESGFVIDKFPISRPNLTFSTLTVSNMSPEDSSIYLCSVEHRQNTYGYTFGSGTRLTVV.

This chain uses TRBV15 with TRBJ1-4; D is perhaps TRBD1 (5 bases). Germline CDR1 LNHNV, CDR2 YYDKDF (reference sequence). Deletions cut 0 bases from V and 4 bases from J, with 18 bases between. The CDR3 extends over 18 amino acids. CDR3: CATSRDGYRQSSNEKLFF. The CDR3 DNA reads TGTGCCACCAGCAGAGATGGATACAGGCAATCTAGTAATGAAAAACTGTTTTTT.

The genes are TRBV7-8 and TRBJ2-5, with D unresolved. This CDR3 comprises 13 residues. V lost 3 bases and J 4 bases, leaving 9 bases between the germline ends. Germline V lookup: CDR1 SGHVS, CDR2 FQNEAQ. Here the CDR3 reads CASSFRGAETQYF. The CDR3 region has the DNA TGTGCCAGCAGCTTTAGAGGTGCAGAGACCCAGTACTTC.

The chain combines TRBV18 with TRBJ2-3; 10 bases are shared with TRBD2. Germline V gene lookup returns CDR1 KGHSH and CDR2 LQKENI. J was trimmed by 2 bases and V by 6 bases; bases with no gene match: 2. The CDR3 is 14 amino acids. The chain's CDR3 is CASSGLADTDTQYF. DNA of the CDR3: TGTGCCAGCTCTGGACTAGCGGACACAGATACGCAGTATTTT.

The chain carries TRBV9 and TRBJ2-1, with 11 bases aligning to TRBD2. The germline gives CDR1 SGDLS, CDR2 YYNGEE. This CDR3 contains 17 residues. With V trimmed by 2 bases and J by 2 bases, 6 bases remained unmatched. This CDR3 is CASSVQGTSGPYNEQFF. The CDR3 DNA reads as TGTGCCAGCAGCGTCCAGGGGACTAGCGGACCCTACAATGAGCAGTTCTTC.

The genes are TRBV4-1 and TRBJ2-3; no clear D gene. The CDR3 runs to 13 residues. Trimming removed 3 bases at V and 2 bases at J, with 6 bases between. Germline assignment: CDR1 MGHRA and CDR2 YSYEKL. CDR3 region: CASSQAPTDTQYF. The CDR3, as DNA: TGCGCCAGCAGCCAGGCACCCACAGATACGCAGTATTTT.

The CDR3 sequence is CAISVQLAGGNTDTQYF. The CDR3 DNA follows: TGTGCCATCAGTGTACAACTAGCGGGGGGGAACACAGATACGCAGTATTTT. The chain joins TRBV10-3 to TRBJ2-3; 13 positions match TRBD2. The CDR3 sequence is 17 residues long. Germline V gene lookup returns CDR1 ENHRY and CDR2 SYGVKD. The junction had 6 bases not matched to a gene; V was cut back by 4 bases and J by 2 bases.

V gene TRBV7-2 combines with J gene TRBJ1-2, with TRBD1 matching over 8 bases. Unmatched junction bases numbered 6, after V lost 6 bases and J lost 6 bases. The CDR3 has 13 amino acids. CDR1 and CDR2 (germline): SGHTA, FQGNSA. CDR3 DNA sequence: TGTGCCAGCAGTTACGACAGGGGTGATGGCTACACCTTC. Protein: CASSYDRGDGYTF.

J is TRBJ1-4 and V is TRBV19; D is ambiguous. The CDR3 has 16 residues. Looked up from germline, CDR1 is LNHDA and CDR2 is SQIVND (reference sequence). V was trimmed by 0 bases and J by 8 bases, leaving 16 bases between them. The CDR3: CASSIDLSGEKEKLFF. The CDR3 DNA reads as TGTGCCAGTAGTATAGACCTCAGCGGGGAGAAGGAAAAACTGTTTTTT.

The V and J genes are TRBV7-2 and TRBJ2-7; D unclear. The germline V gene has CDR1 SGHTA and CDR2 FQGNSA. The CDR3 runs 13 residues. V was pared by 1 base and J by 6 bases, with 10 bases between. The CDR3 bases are TGTGCCAGCAGCTTAGGCGTTGGTGGCGAGCAGTACTTC. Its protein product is CASSLGVGGEQYF.

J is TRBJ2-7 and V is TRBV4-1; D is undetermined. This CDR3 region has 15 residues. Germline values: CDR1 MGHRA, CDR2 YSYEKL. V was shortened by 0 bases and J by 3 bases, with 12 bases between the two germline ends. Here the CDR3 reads CASSQEGATYYEQYF. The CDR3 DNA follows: TGCGCCAGCAGCCAAGAGGGCGCAACATACTACGAGCAGTACTTC.

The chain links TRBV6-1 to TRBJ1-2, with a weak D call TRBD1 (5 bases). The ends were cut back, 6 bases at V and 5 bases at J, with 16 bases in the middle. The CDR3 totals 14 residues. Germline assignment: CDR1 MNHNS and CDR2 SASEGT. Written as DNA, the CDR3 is TGTGCCAGCAGGAGCTCGGGACTGCAATATGGCTACACCTTC. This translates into CASRSSGLQYGYTF.